These T cell receptor beta chains were read from a single sample in a study of CD8+ T cells in alopecia areata. Measured with immunoSEQ multiplex PCR; TCRdb has only the in-frame clones, and not every one. The data contain 130,000 or so clones, about 86% of them singletons. The specimen was CD8+ T cells sorted from blood, collected at week 4, from a patient treated with tofacitinib. These TCRs come from a human donor with alopecia areata. Both conserved end residues are part of each CDR3. Fields, in order: clone size, CDR3 length, J gene, V gene, CDR3 protein. Clone size is given for some rows only: seen once, a few or many times, or a class if the clone is expanded.

clone_size: NA
cdr3_length: 14
j_call: TRBJ2-5
v_call: TRBV7-9
cdr3_aa: CASSLVSREETQYF

clone_size: NA
cdr3_length: 15
j_call: TRBJ1-1
v_call: TRBV27
cdr3_aa: CASSAPGQGITEAFF

clone_size: NA
cdr3_length: 13
j_call: TRBJ2-7
v_call: TRBV4-1
cdr3_aa: CASSQATDYEQYF

clone_size: NA
cdr3_length: 16
j_call: TRBJ2-7
v_call: TRBV27
cdr3_aa: CASSLSGLASTYEQYF

clone_size: NA
cdr3_length: 15
j_call: TRBJ2-7
v_call: TRBV4-1
cdr3_aa: CASSGRQGTSYEQYF

clone_size: few
cdr3_length: 16
j_call: TRBJ2-7
v_call: TRBV10-2
cdr3_aa: CASRPGTGGKYYEQYF

clone_size: NA
cdr3_length: 12
j_call: TRBJ2-1
v_call: TRBV30
cdr3_aa: CAWSWVDNEQFF

clone_size: NA
cdr3_length: 13
j_call: TRBJ2-1
v_call: TRBV27
cdr3_aa: CASSLGTYNEQFF

clone_size: NA
cdr3_length: 13
j_call: TRBJ2-7
v_call: TRBV30
cdr3_aa: CAWSGGVPYEQYF

clone_size: NA
cdr3_length: 12
j_call: TRBJ2-7
v_call: TRBV29-1
cdr3_aa: CSVEDRGYEQYF

clone_size: NA
cdr3_length: 14
j_call: TRBJ2-3
v_call: TRBV29-1
cdr3_aa: CSVEGTGSTDTQYF

clone_size: NA
cdr3_length: 14
j_call: TRBJ2-1
v_call: TRBV12-2
cdr3_aa: CASRRTGYYNEQFF

clone_size: NA
cdr3_length: 11
j_call: TRBJ2-7
v_call: TRBV6-5
cdr3_aa: CASKGSYEQYF

clone_size: NA
cdr3_length: 13
j_call: TRBJ2-1
v_call: TRBV27
cdr3_aa: CASSLSRGNEQFF